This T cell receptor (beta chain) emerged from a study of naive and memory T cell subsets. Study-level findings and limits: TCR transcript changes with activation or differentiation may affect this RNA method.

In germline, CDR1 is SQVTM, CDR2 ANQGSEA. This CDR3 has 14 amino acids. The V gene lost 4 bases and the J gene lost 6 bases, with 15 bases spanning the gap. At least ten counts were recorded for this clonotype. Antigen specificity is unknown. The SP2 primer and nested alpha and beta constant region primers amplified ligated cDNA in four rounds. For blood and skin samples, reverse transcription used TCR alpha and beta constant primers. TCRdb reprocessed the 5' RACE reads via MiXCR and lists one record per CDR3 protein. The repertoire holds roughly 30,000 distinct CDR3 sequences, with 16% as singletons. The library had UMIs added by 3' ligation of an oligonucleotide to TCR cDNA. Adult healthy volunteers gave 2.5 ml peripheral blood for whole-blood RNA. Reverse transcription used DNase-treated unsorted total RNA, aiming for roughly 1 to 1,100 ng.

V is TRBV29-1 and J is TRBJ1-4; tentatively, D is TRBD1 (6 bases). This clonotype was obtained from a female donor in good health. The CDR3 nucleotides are TGCAGCGTTGCACCCCCAGGGGTGGATGAAAAACTGTTTTTT. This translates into CSVAPPGVDEKLFF.